This TCR beta chain was obtained from a study of cytomegalovirus exposure and HLA in healthy donors. This clone was detected a few times. The study ran its PCR with 60 Vbeta and 13 Jbeta primers. Some clones are missing from TCRdb's copy, which holds only in-frame ones; the method was immunoSEQ multiplex PCR. The repertoire has over 100,000 clones, roughly 80% of them found once; the top ten carry roughly 7%. V was pared by 5 bases and J by 0 bases, with 7 bases of the junction left unmatched. CDR1 LNHDA and CDR2 SQIVND come from the germline V gene (reference sequence). CDR3 length equals 18 residues.

V usage is TRBV19 and J usage is TRBJ2-6; 10 bases match TRBD1. This receptor was obtained from a male donor in good health and CMV-seronegative. Sequenced: PBMCs. The CDR3 loop reads CASSPEGQGFSGANVLTF. CDR3 nucleotides: TGTGCCAGTAGTCCGGAGGGACAGGGGTTCTCTGGGGCCAACGTCCTGACTTTC. The full variable domain, rest sourced from reference TRBV19 and TRBJ2-6, is DGGITQSPKYLFRKEGQNVTLSCEQNLNHDAMYWYRQDPGQGLRLIYYSQIVNDFQKGDIAEGYSVSREKKESFPLTVTSAQKNPTAFYLCASSPEGQGFSGANVLTFGAGSRLTVL.